This T cell receptor beta chain was documented in a study of shared clonotypes between healthy human individuals. In regard to this clone: Its antigen is undetermined.

Germline loops: CDR1 SGDLS, CDR2 YYNGEE. The CDR3 loop spans 14 amino acids. The J segment lost 6 bases and the V segment lost 4 bases, leaving 6 bases of the junction unmatched. Each subset's genomic DNA was split evenly across several immunoSEQ plates. The method was immunoSEQ multiplex PCR; TCRdb's version includes in-frame clones alone and lacks a portion of them. Here the sample spans about 1.1 million clones, approximately 77% being singletons. Study-wide results and caveats: Naive subsets generally exceeded memory subsets in estimated richness.

The source material was memory CD4+ T cells from PBMCs. The subset is: CD45RA-negative fraction. The chain combines TRBV9 with TRBJ2-7; 11 bases match TRBD1. The receptor's source is a man between 18 and 29 years old in good health. Some clones in this sample may be carry-over from other donors' samples. The CDR3 DNA reads TGTGCCAGCAGCCCTGGACAGGGGGCGGGCGAGCAGTACTTC. This encodes CASSPGQGAGEQYF.